The text below deals with one T cell receptor (beta chain). Its antigen remains unknown. The CDR3 has 14 residues. Trimming stripped 5 bases from V and 8 bases from J, with 18 bases between. Germline V lookup: CDR1 SGHAT, CDR2 FQNNGV. The sample originates from a study of T-cell reconstitution after alpha-beta-depleted transplantation in children. Preparing the TCRbeta library involved the use of unique molecular identifiers. MiXCR, run by TCRdb on the PCR reads, gives a single entry per CDR3 protein. The sample contains 580,000 or so distinct CDR3 sequences, 23% of which appear only once. Study results and caveats: Expanded clones from the graft, numbering several hundred, reportedly supplied alpha-beta T cells about two months after transplant.

The chain is built from TRBV11-2 and TRBJ1-2, with D possibly TRBD1 on 6 matching bases. Material: PBMCs, mostly from graft donor cells, obtained 360 days after TCRalphabeta/CD19-depleted stem cell transplant. The sequence came from a boy under three years old who had a stem cell transplant for acute myeloid leukemia, so the T cells may come from the graft donor. CDR3 residues: CASSLPAGVGGYTF. In nucleotides, the CDR3 is TGTGCCAGCAGCCTCCCGGCAGGGGTTGGAGGCTACACCTTC.